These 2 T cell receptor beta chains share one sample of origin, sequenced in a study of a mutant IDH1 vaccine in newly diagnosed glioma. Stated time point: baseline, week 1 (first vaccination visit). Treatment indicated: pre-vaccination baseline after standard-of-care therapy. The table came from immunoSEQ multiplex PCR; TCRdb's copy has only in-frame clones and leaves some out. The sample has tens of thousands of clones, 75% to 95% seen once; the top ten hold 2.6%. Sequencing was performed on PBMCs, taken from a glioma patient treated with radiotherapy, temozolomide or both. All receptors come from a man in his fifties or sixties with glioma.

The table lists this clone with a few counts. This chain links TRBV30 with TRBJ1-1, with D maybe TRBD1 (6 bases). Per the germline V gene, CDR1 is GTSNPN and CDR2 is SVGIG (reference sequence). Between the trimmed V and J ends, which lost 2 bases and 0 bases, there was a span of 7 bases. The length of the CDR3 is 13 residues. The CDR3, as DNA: TGTGCCTGGAGTACAGGGATGAACACTGAAGCTTTCTTT. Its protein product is CAWSTGMNTEAFF.

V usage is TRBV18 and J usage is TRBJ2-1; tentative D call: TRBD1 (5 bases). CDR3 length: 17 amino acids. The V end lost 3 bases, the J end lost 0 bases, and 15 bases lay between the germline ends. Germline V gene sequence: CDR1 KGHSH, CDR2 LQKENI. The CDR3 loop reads CASSPSAGRASYNEQFF. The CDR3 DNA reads TGTGCCAGCTCACCGTCCGCAGGGCGTGCCTCCTACAATGAGCAGTTCTTC.